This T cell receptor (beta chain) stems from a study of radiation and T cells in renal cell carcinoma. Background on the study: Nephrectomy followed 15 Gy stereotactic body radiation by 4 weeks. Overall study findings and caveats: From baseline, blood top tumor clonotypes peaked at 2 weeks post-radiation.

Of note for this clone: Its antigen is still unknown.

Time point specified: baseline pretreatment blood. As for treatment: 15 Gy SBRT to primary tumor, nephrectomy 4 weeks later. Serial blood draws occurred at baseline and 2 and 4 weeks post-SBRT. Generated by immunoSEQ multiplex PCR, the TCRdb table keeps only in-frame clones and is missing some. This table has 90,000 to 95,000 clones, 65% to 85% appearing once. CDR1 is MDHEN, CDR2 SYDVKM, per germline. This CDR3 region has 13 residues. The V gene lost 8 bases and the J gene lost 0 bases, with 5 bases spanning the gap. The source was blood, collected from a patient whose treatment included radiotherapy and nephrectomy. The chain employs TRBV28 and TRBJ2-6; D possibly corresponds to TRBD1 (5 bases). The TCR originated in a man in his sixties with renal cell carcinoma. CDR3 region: CASGASGANVLTF. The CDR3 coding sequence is TGTGCCAGCGGGGCCTCTGGGGCCAACGTCCTGACTTTC.